These 23 T cell receptor beta chains originate from one sample sequenced in a study of T cells in Graves' hyperthyroidism and ophthalmopathy. Authors of the study amplified TCR beta CDR3 regions from RNA transcripts. HTBI primers were used for first-round RT-PCR of the TCR CDR3. Each CDR3 protein gets one entry after TCRdb re-called the multiplex PCR reads with MiXCR. The sample lists approximately 400,000 distinct CDR3 sequences, approximately 15% occurring once. Specimen: blood. The receptor set was obtained from a young woman with Graves' hyperthyroidism that later progressed to Graves' ophthalmopathy.

This clonotype was detected many times. The rearrangement joins TRBV3-1 to TRBJ1-1; D remains unclear. V was trimmed by 1 base and J by 4 bases, leaving 10 bases between them. Germline V gene lookup returns CDR1 LGHDT and CDR2 YNNKEL (reference sequence). This CDR3 contains 14 residues. As DNA, the CDR3 is TGTGCCAGCAGCCAAGTACACGGATCCACTGAAGCTTTCTTT. It specifies CASSQVHGSTEAFF. The entire variable domain, with the rest obtained from reference TRBV3-1 and TRBJ1-1, is as follows: DTAVSQTPKYLVTQMGNDKSIKCEQNLGHDTMYWYKQDSKKFLKIMFSYNNKELIINETVPNRFSPKSPDKAHLNLHINSLELGDSAVYFCASSQVHGSTEAFFGQGTRLTVV.

The table lists this clonotype with many counts. The rearrangement uses TRBV28 and TRBJ2-7, with TRBD2 identical over 13 bases. The CDR3 consists of 13 residues. V was pared by 6 bases and J by 4 bases, with 0 bases of the junction left unmatched. Germline values: CDR1 MDHEN, CDR2 SYDVKM. In nucleotides, the CDR3 is TGTGCCAGCAGACTAGCGGGGGGGTACGAGCAGTACTTC. Translation gives CASRLAGGYEQYF.

This clonotype was counted only a few times. The chain carries TRBV5-6 and TRBJ2-1; 11 positions match TRBD1. Germline values: CDR1 SGHDT, CDR2 YYEEEE. Unmatched junction bases numbered 17, after V lost 5 bases and J lost 7 bases. The CDR3 totals 18 residues. The CDR3 loop is CASSFVTQGGQGGNEQFF. DNA for the CDR3: TGTGCCAGCAGTTTCGTTACCCAGGGGGGACAGGGGGGAAATGAGCAGTTCTTC.

This clonotype was seen many times. The chain combines TRBV28 with TRBJ2-3; 14 nucleotides align to TRBD2. The CDR3 totals 17 residues. Germline assignment: CDR1 MDHEN and CDR2 SYDVKM. V lost 5 bases and J lost 3; bases outside the gene matches: 7. CDR3 sequence (DNA): TGTGCCAGCAGTCTGGGACTAGCGGGAGAAGTAACAGATACGCAGTATTTT. Protein: CASSLGLAGEVTDTQYF.

This clonotype was detected ten times or more. This chain uses TRBV6-1 with TRBJ2-1; D remains ambiguous. Between the trimmed V and J ends, which lost 5 bases and 8 bases, there was a span of 16 bases. Germline CDR1 is MNHNS and CDR2 is SASEGT. The CDR3 spans 14 residues. The CDR3 is CASSSGSKGHEQFF. For the CDR3, the DNA is TGTGCCAGCAGTTCGGGCTCGAAGGGCCATGAGCAGTTCTTC.

On this clonotype itself: A clone one base away is much larger, so this may be a read error. Since no conserved phenylalanine or tryptophan closes the CDR3, a read error is the likely cause. The chain recombines TRBV5-1 with TRBJ1-1; D perhaps matches TRBD1 (6 bases). The germline V gene encodes CDR1 SGHRS and CDR2 YFSETQ. The length of the CDR3 is 14 residues. Trimming removed 1 base from V and 2 bases from J, with 9 bases in between. CDR3 residues: CASSLRTENTEAFS. The CDR3 DNA reads TGCGCCAGCAGCTTGAGGACAGAAAACACTGAAGCTTTCTCT.

V is TRBV20-1 and J is TRBJ2-1; TRBD2 matches 8 bases. The CDR3 has 13 residues. Germline V lookup: CDR1 DFQATT, CDR2 SNEGSKA (reference sequence). The trim removed 7 bases at V and 6 bases at J, leaving 8 bases unmatched. CDR3 sequence (DNA): TGCAGTGGGTTAGGCGGGAGGTTCAATGAGCAGTTCTTC. This translates into CSGLGGRFNEQFF.

The chain uses TRBV7-9 and TRBJ2-4; perhaps TRBD2 as D (6 bases). The CDR3 spans 17 residues. V was pared by 4 bases and J by 7 bases, with 23 bases between. Germline lookup yields CDR1 SEHNR and CDR2 FQNEAQ (reference sequence). Written as DNA, the CDR3 is TGTGCCAGCAGCTCAAGGTTAGGGGAGGATTTCTTTAACATTCAGTACTTC. Amino acids: CASSSRLGEDFFNIQYF.

V and J are TRBV9 and TRBJ2-2; D unresolved. The CDR3 runs 18 residues. CDR1 and CDR2 from the germline V gene are SGDLS and YYNGEE. V gave up 0 bases and J gave up 0 bases, with 15 bases separating them. CDR3 amino acids: CASSVGKVGRANTGELFF. The CDR3 DNA sequence: TGTGCCAGCAGCGTAGGAAAAGTCGGCCGTGCGAACACCGGGGAGCTGTTTTTT.

The table lists this clonotype with a count of one. This sequence may be a read error, since a much larger clone differs from it by one base. V and J are TRBV2 and TRBJ1-5; D is perhaps TRBD1 (5 bases). V lost 6 bases to trimming and J lost 3 bases, with 15 bases between them. The CDR3 covers 15 residues. Germline V gives CDR1 SNHLY, CDR2 FYNNEI. The CDR3 nucleotides are TGTGCCAGCAGGGTCCAGGACACACTCAATCAGCCCCAGCATTTT. Protein product: CASRVQDTLNQPQHF.

This clonotype has only one observation. A much larger clone differs by one base, so this may be a read error. V usage is TRBV28 and J usage is TRBJ1-2; D ambiguous. CDR1 is MDHEN and CDR2 is SYDVKM in the germline V gene. Trimming stripped 7 bases from V and 7 bases from J, with 25 bases between. This CDR3 has 16 residues. Here the CDR3 reads CASIPPGSVRRRGYTF. The CDR3 DNA follows: TGTGCCAGCATTCCCCCCGGTTCGGTTAGGCGCCGTGGCTACACCTTC.

The chain joins TRBV6-1 to TRBJ1-2; TRBD1 might be the D (5 bases). This CDR3 comprises 13 residues. Between the trimmed V and J ends, which lost 0 bases and 7 bases, there was a span of 9 bases. CDR1 and CDR2 (germline): MNHNS, SASEGT. This CDR3 reads CASSEARDSGYTF. The CDR3 bases are TGTGCCAGCAGTGAAGCGCGTGACAGTGGCTACACCTTC.

This clonotype came up a few times. V is TRBV20-1 and J is TRBJ2-7, with 10 bases that match TRBD1. Germline CDR1 reads DFQATT; CDR2 reads SNEGSKA (reference sequence). Trimming cost V 4 bases and J 5 bases; bases outside gene matches: 5. The CDR3 spans 13 residues. For the CDR3, the DNA is TGCAGTGCTACGGGGGACAGGGGCGACGAGCAGTACTTC. This translates into CSATGDRGDEQYF.

The chain uses TRBV27 and TRBJ2-7; 10 bases are shared with TRBD1. Germline trimming cut 3 bases from V and 3 bases from J; bases unmatched to any gene: 2. The CDR3 runs to 14 residues. Per the germline V gene, CDR1 is MNHEY and CDR2 is SMNVEV (reference sequence). The CDR3 reads CASSFGQGGYEQYF. As DNA, the CDR3 is TGTGCCAGCAGTTTCGGACAGGGGGGCTACGAGCAGTACTTC.

This clonotype has a single count. V is TRBV27 and J is TRBJ2-7; TRBD2 might be the D (6 bases). The CDR3 is 15 amino acids. Trimming cost V 5 bases and J 5 bases, with 19 bases left between them. Germline CDR1 is MNHEY and CDR2 is SMNVEV (reference sequence). The CDR3 spells CASSPVWGGGDEQYF. CDR3 coding DNA: TGTGCCAGCAGTCCAGTTTGGGGAGGCGGGGACGAGCAGTACTTC.

Many counts were recorded for this clonotype. This chain uses TRBV24-1 with TRBJ2-5; D might be TRBD2 (5 bases). CDR3 size: 14 residues. Per germline, CDR1 KGHDR and CDR2 SFDVKD. Trimming removed 4 bases at V and 5 bases at J, with 13 bases between. The CDR3: CATSEERTGETQYF. The CDR3 region has the DNA TGTGCCACCAGTGAGGAAAGGACTGGGGAGACCCAGTACTTC.

This clonotype was detected ten times or more. The V call is TRBV12-3 or TRBV12-4, the J call TRBJ2-2; 13 bases agree with TRBD2. V shed 5 bases, J shed 7 bases, and the junction held 10 bases outside the gene matches. The CDR3 runs 17 residues. CDR3 sequence: CASSPGLAGVRGGELFF. Written as DNA, the CDR3 is TGTGCCAGCAGTCCAGGACTAGCGGGAGTGCGCGGCGGGGAGCTGTTTTTT.

This clonotype was found many times. The genes are TRBV7-9 and TRBJ2-2; D uncertain. Germline values: CDR1 SEHNR, CDR2 FQNEAQ (reference sequence). The CDR3 is made up of 14 amino acids. Trimming left V 2 bases short and J 5 bases short, with 9 bases between. In DNA, the CDR3 is TGTGCCAGCAGCTTATGGTCCAGGACCGGGGAGCTGTTTTTT. It yields the protein CASSLWSRTGELFF.

V gene TRBV28 combines with J gene TRBJ1-1; unclear D gene. The length of the CDR3 is 14 residues. Germline V gene lookup returns CDR1 MDHEN and CDR2 SYDVKM. V lost 8 bases, J lost 0 bases, and 13 bases lay in between. The CDR3 bases are TGTGCCAGCCAAGGCCCCAACATGAACACTGAAGCTTTCTTT. Translating it yields CASQGPNMNTEAFF.

In its sample, this clonotype was seen many times. The chain combines TRBV20-1 with TRBJ1-2; D unresolved. Germline loops: CDR1 DFQATT, CDR2 SNEGSKA (reference sequence). The CDR3 consists of 13 residues. V lost 1 base and J lost 0, with 6 bases in between. The CDR3 here is CSARGNTNYGYTF. DNA of the CDR3: TGCAGTGCTAGAGGGAACACTAACTATGGCTACACCTTC.

V is TRBV3-1 and J is TRBJ1-6; tentative D call: TRBD1 (6 bases). CDR3 length: 16 residues. With 3 bases removed from V and 7 bases from J, the gap between germline ends came to 16 bases. The germline V gene has CDR1 LGHDT and CDR2 YNNKEL (reference sequence). CDR3 protein: CASSHYRAPGNSPLHF. DNA for the CDR3: TGTGCCAGCAGCCATTACAGGGCCCCGGGCAATTCACCCCTCCACTTT. The full variable domain, completed using reference TRBV3-1 and TRBJ1-6, is DTAVSQTPKYLVTQMGNDKSIKCEQNLGHDTMYWYKQDSKKFLKIMFSYNNKELIINETVPNRFSPKSPDKAHLNLHINSLELGDSAVYFCASSHYRAPGNSPLHFGNGTRLTVT.

This clonotype was recorded many times. The rearrangement joins TRBV7-6 to TRBJ2-7, with TRBD1 matching 8 bases. CDR1 and CDR2 (germline): SGHVS, FNYEAQ. The CDR3 sequence is 12 residues long. With 5 bases clipped from V and 6 bases from J, the junction kept 3 bases outside the gene matches. CDR3 loop: CASSVTGGEQYF. The CDR3 region has the DNA TGTGCCAGCAGCGTCACAGGGGGCGAGCAGTACTTC.

The chain combines TRBV7-9 with TRBJ1-1; no firm D call. Between the trimmed V and J ends, which lost 7 bases and 3 bases, there was a span of 15 bases. Per the germline V gene, CDR1 is SEHNR and CDR2 is FQNEAQ (reference sequence). The CDR3 totals 14 residues. The CDR3, as DNA: TGTGCCAGCAAACCTCCTTGGTCGGACACTGAAGCTTTCTTT. Translated: CASKPPWSDTEAFF.